This T cell receptor beta chain was sequenced during a study of T-cell memory formation after mild COVID-19. On the study more broadly: The TCR clusters were mostly specific to one donor.

Germline V gives CDR1 SEHNR, CDR2 FQNEAQ (reference sequence). This CDR3 region has 13 residues. V lost 5 bases and J lost 9; bases outside the gene matches: 7. Points from the study as a whole: Mostly located in CM and EM were contracting CD4+ clones, with contracting CD8+ clones located in EMRA. Clones shrinking from day 15 to 85 showed even CD4/CD8 mixes; later expanders tilted CD4+.

One entry per CDR3 protein, called by TCRdb with MiXCR from the 5' RACE reads. This table has roughly 48,000 distinct CDR3 sequences, 27% appearing once. Comments on this clonotype: The target antigen is unknown.

V is TRBV7-9 and J is TRBJ1-5, with 7 nucleotides matching TRBD1. The material sequenced was PBMCs or a T cell subset sorted from them (not recorded which). The clonotype comes from a young man who had mild COVID-19 (a few samples of this study predate the infection). Cell type and time point are not known. DNA of the CDR3: TGTGCCAGCAGCGACAGGGTATGGGGGCCCCAGCATTTT. The encoded protein is CASSDRVWGPQHF.